This passage covers 14 T cell receptor beta chains from one sample sequenced in a study of cytomegalovirus exposure and HLA in healthy donors. The PCR had 60 Vbeta and 13 Jbeta primers. Clones were read by immunoSEQ multiplex PCR, and TCRdb kept only the in-frame ones, dropping some. The sample gives about 65,000 clones, around 73% of which show up once; around 3% is in the top ten. The specimen sequenced was PBMCs. These receptors were collected from a girl aged 5-17 years in good health and CMV-seropositive.

V gene TRBV5-8 combines with J gene TRBJ1-1, with TRBD1 matching over 7 bases. This CDR3 comprises 16 residues. V was pared by 1 base and J by 0 bases, with 6 bases of the junction left unmatched. CDR1 and CDR2 from the germline V gene are SGHTS and YDEGEE. CDR3 nucleotides: TGTGCCAGCAGCTTGCCGACAGGGCTCATGAACACTGAAGCTTTCTTT. Amino acids: CASSLPTGLMNTEAFF.

The chain uses TRBV7-2 and TRBJ2-1; no firm D call. Germline V gives CDR1 SGHTA, CDR2 FQGNSA. The CDR3 has 12 residues. V was pared by 5 bases and J by 12 bases, with 14 bases between. As DNA, the CDR3 is TGTGCCAGCAGCCGCTCAGCGTATGCGCAGTTCTTC. It yields the protein CASSRSAYAQFF.

This clone has just one count. V gene TRBV4-1 combines with J gene TRBJ1-4; tentative D call: TRBD1 (5 bases). From germline, CDR1 is MGHRA and CDR2 YSYEKL. The CDR3 spans 15 residues. The V end was cut by 1 base, the J end by 7 bases, with 13 bases between. The CDR3 DNA reads as TGCGCCAGCAGCCAAGGGTGGGGGGAGGCTGAAAAACTGTTTTTT. It translates to CASSQGWGEAEKLFF.

This clone turned up a few times. The chain joins TRBV6-4 to TRBJ2-1, with 8 bases matching TRBD2. Trimming at V came to 6 bases and at J to 9 bases, leaving 10 bases not matched to a gene. Looked up from germline, CDR1 is MRHNA and CDR2 is SNTAGT. This CDR3 has 14 amino acids. In DNA, the CDR3 is TGTGCCAGCAGACCCCAAGCGGGAGTAGGTGAGCAGTTCTTC. Translation: CASRPQAGVGEQFF.

To note about this clone: One junction end does not reproduce the germline sequence, and a read error may be involved. The chain has TRBV30 and TRBJ2-5; no firm D call. The CDR3 contains 8 residues. The germline V gene encodes CDR1 GTSNPN and CDR2 SVGIG (reference sequence). The CDR3 loop is CAWSPSDF. DNA for the CDR3: TGTGCCTGGAGTCCCTCGGACTTC. Full variable domain (missing parts from reference TRBV30 and TRBJ2-5): SQTIHQWPATLVQPVGSPLSLECTVEGTSNPNLYWYRQAAGRGLQLLFYSVGIGQISSEVPQNLSASRPQDRQFILSSKKLLLSDSGFYLCAWSPSDFGPGTRLLVL.

The chain recombines TRBV2 with TRBJ2-1; perhaps TRBD2 as D (5 bases). V was clipped by 6 bases and J by 1 base, with 10 bases between them. CDR1 and CDR2 from the germline V gene are SNHLY and FYNNEI. This CDR3 comprises 14 residues. In DNA form, the CDR3 reads TGTGCCAGCAGGGCACTAGGTTCCTACAATGAGCAGTTCTTC. It yields the protein CASRALGSYNEQFF.

The chain recombines TRBV18 with TRBJ1-3; no reliable D call. Trimming removed 6 bases from V and 0 bases from J, with 12 bases in between. The CDR3 totals 15 residues. Germline CDR1 and CDR2: KGHSH and LQKENI. Here the CDR3 reads CASSPSGFSGNTIYF. The CDR3 DNA reads TGTGCCAGCTCTCCCTCAGGCTTCTCTGGAAACACCATATATTTT.

This clone was detected only once. The V and J genes are TRBV11-2 and TRBJ2-5; 9 nucleotides line up with TRBD2. The CDR3 totals 16 residues. Looked up from germline, CDR1 is SGHAT and CDR2 is FQNNGV. V gave up 1 base and J gave up 5 bases; unmatched junction bases: 8. The CDR3 nucleotides read TGTGCCAGCAGCTTAGCAGGGACTAGCCGGGGGGAGACCCAGTACTTC. Encoded protein: CASSLAGTSRGETQYF. Variable domain in full (rest from reference TRBV11-2 and TRBJ2-5): EAGVAQSPRYKIIEKRQSVAFWCNPISGHATLYWYQQILGQGPKLLIQFQNNGVVDDSQLPKDRFSAERLKGVDSTLKIQPAKLEDSAVYLCASSLAGTSRGETQYFGPGTRLLVL.

The chain uses TRBV7-8 and TRBJ1-1; D unclear. The V end was cut by 4 bases, the J end by 5 bases, with 14 bases between. Germline CDR1 and CDR2: SGHVS and FQNEAQ. The CDR3 is 14 amino acids. The CDR3 here is CASSSDGRVTEAFF. The DNA for the CDR3 is TGTGCCAGCAGCTCGGACGGGCGGGTAACTGAAGCTTTCTTT.

This chain uses TRBV6-5 with TRBJ1-3, with D maybe TRBD1 (5 bases). This CDR3 is 15 amino acids long. The germline V gene encodes CDR1 MNHEY and CDR2 SVGAGI. V lost 3 bases, J lost 2 bases, and 11 bases lay in between. The CDR3 DNA sequence: TGTGCCAGCAGTTATGTCAGGGAGGCTGGAAACACCATATATTTT. It encodes CASSYVREAGNTIYF.

The gene calls are TRBV27 and TRBJ2-7; D possibly corresponds to TRBD2 (5 bases). This CDR3 spans 14 amino acids. Germline loops: CDR1 MNHEY, CDR2 SMNVEV (reference sequence). V was clipped by 6 bases and J by 1 base, with 13 bases between them. CDR3 coding DNA: TGTGCCAGCAGCCGCCTCGGGGTGTCCTACGAGCAGTACTTC. Protein: CASSRLGVSYEQYF.

The chain employs TRBV2 and TRBJ2-3; D remains unclear. The CDR3 runs to 11 residues. Looked up from germline, CDR1 is SNHLY and CDR2 is FYNNEI. Between the trimmed V and J ends, which lost 6 bases and 4 bases, there was a span of 5 bases. As DNA, the CDR3 is TGTGCCAGCAGCTTCTCAGATACGCAGTATTTT. Amino acid sequence: CASSFSDTQYF.

The V call is TRBV15, the J call TRBJ1-2; perhaps TRBD1 as D (6 bases). The CDR3 totals 14 residues. The V gene's germline CDR1 is LNHNV and CDR2 YYDKDF (reference sequence). V gave up 0 bases and J gave up 8 bases, with 13 bases separating them. As DNA, the CDR3 is TGTGCCACCAGCAGAGATCAGACAGGCGGAGGCTACACCTTC. Amino acid sequence: CATSRDQTGGGYTF.

The V call is TRBV25-1, the J call TRBJ2-2; 7 bases line up with TRBD2. Losses at the gene ends were 8 bases for V and 7 bases for J; bases not matched to a gene: 13. The CDR3 has 15 residues. The germline CDR1 and CDR2 sequences are MGHDK and SYGVNS. CDR3 loop: CASGTPGGRIGELFF. As DNA, the CDR3 is TGTGCCAGCGGGACTCCGGGCGGGAGAATCGGGGAGCTGTTTTTT.